The TCR beta chain described here comes from a study of T cells after yellow fever vaccination. Study findings and constraints: Boosting was followed by the reappearance of most primary-vaccination clones (around 95% CD4, about 89% CD8). It was the secondary response that reached its peak faster, day 5 versus 15, but it was weaker.

This clonotype showed up many times. As yet, its antigen is unknown. Trimming pared 5 bases from V and 0 bases from J, leaving 14 bases between. Per the germline V gene, CDR1 is GTSNPN and CDR2 is SVGIG (reference sequence). The CDR3 length is 14 residues. TCRdb re-called the 5' RACE reads with MiXCR, one entry per CDR3 protein. The table has 110,000 to 150,000 distinct CDR3 sequences, approximately 6.6% seen once. The sequenced sample was CD4+ T cells sorted from PBMCs, obtained 10 days after the yellow fever booster vaccination. This TCR came from a young man who received the YFV17D yellow fever vaccine. The gene calls are TRBV30 and TRBJ2-7; D gene uncertain. CDR3 residues: CAWGPRSLSYEQYF. As DNA, the CDR3 is TGTGCCTGGGGGCCCCGCAGTCTCTCCTACGAGCAGTACTTC.